This record looks at one T cell receptor (beta chain) sequence and its context. This clonotype was seen a handful of times. The antigen it recognizes is unknown. No much larger clonotype is one base removed from it; base qualities were not supplied. The record originates from a study of blood T cells in healthy people across ages (dated by TCRdb to about 2015). General notes on the study: In model experiments, template switching captured about one uniquely barcoded TCR beta cDNA molecule for every two T cells. Age-related changes in TCR beta repertoire diversity were measured in the study by deep sequencing normalized with unique cDNA molecular identifiers. Four age groups were formed from the donors: young (average approximately 15 years), middle-aged (just under 40), aged (about 68) and long-lived (around 82). To avoid experimental bias, donors of different ages were distributed randomly across sequencing lanes. The study analyzed two additional independent replicas of 1 million unique cDNA reads from the same blood draw for two donors, one aged 18 to 30 and one aged 80 or older. General conclusions and limits of the study: Compared with the aged group, the long-lived group had more naive CD4+ T cells, fewer expanded clones and increased TCR diversity, suggesting age selection. A strong correlation was found between observed TCR beta diversity and the percentage of naive T cells measured by flow cytometry. Estimates of total diversity based on one million sequenced T cells were regarded as lower bounds and as underestimates. The CMV infection status of donors was not known, potentially confounding age-related changes in expanded clonotypes. Bulk unsorted PBMC profiling prevented conclusive comparison of naive and antigen-experienced compartments. As age increased, observed TCR beta diversity per million T cells dropped in a roughly linear way, and a significant reduction was already evident by age about 40.

Systemically healthy Caucasian individuals from Russia, 39 in total and aged about 6 to 90 years, were included as donors. Roughly 9 milliliters of peripheral blood were drawn from each donor into EDTA-treated Vacutainer tubes. PBMCs were isolated by Ficoll-Paque density-gradient centrifugation, with at least 7 million obtained per sample. Trizol reagent was used to extract total RNA from the PBMCs, yielding at least 6 micrograms per sample. For every donor, flow cytometry on a PBMC aliquot measured the percentage of naive CD45RAhigh/CD27high T cells. The method was 5' RACE. The instrument given in TCRdb is Illumina HiSeq 2500. A second roughly 6 to 12 cycle PCR used a sample-barcoded 5' primer and a J-beta primer mix. A unique molecular identifier was introduced onto each TCR beta cDNA molecule by a template-switch 5' adaptor carrying 12 random nucleotides. Each sample yielded at least 3 million CDR3-containing paired-end reads. The Mint cDNA synthesis kit, primed by a TRBC-specific oligonucleotide, was used to synthesize first-strand cDNA from all RNA. All cDNA was treated with uracil-DNA glycosylase and then went through a first 18-cycle PCR with the universal primers M1SS and BC2_uni_R. The original methods were these. For normalization, 1 million high-quality reads were randomly selected from each sample, with every read carrying a distinct molecular identifier. Instead of being binned into consensus sequences, reads that shared molecular identifiers were thrown out. MiTCR, run with a Q25 quality threshold and the strictest error-elimination algorithm, handled CDR3 identification, clonotype clustering and error correction. A nonparametric unseen species model with Euler transformation was used to estimate lower-bound total TCR beta diversity. TCRdb handled the public reads itself, with Q25 trimming in fastp and clone calling in MiXCR, and kept productive beta chains. All rows with the same CDR3 protein become a single entry with the most common DNA and genes. None of the V and J calls come from the authors' own analysis; TCRdb made them. For this sample the table gives about 1.5 million distinct CDR3 sequences, of which roughly 43% were detected only once. The ten top clones hold about 4.1% of the sample.

The receptor was derived from a woman younger than 30 in good health. The specimen sequenced was blood.

This receptor carries the CDR3 CASSFDWDRGINTEAFF. At the DNA level, the sequence is TGTGCCAGCAGTTTCGATTGGGACAGGGGGATCAACACTGAAGCTTTCTTT. The chain was built from TRBV12-3 or TRBV12-4 and TRBJ1-1, and TRBD1 matches 11 of the central bases. Its CDR3 holds 17 amino acids, cysteine through phenylalanine. The entry retains the CDR3 DNA only, 51 bases that are in frame from base 1. Trimming removed 3 bases from V and 2 bases from J; the gene matches leave 8 bases unexplained.